The clone carrying this TCR beta chain has a count of ten or more. The antigen remains undetermined. The V gene lost 5 bases and the J gene lost 0 bases, with 16 bases spanning the gap. Germline CDR1 reads SSHAT; CDR2 reads FNYEAQ (reference sequence). CDR3 length: 16 amino acids. The data were taken from a study of T cell repertoires in cytomegalovirus infection. For the study at large: Public TCR beta signatures provided an indication of both CMV infection and a matching HLA type.

Study conclusions and caveats: Using cumulative public TCR beta family frequency, the authors identified those who carried CMV together with the relevant HLA. In two of eight donors, the top clonotype was HLA-C-restricted CMV-specific.

Each CDR3 protein is one row after TCRdb ran MiXCR on the reads. Altogether approximately 500,000 distinct CDR3 sequences are present, approximately 15% being singletons, with the ten largest covering 20% to 30%. The sequence came from a human donor in good health (CMV status not recorded). Some clones in this sample may be carry-over from other donors' samples. Sequenced input: CD8+ T cells from PBMCs. The chain has TRBV7-7 and TRBJ1-1; D not resolved. CDR3 sequence: CASSPPRQDMNTEAFF. The CDR3 bases are TGTGCCAGCAGCCCCCCGAGACAAGATATGAACACTGAAGCTTTCTTT.